The rows below give T cell receptor beta chains drawn from one sample of a study of T cells in Graves' hyperthyroidism and ophthalmopathy. TCRdb reanalysed the multiplex PCR reads using MiXCR and keeps one entry per CDR3 protein. The profile covers over 650,000 distinct CDR3 sequences, with roughly 15% appearing a single time and under 8.5% taken by the ten largest. Sequenced input: blood. These receptors were taken from a man in his late teens or twenties with Graves' hyperthyroidism. CDR3s include the opening cysteine and the closing phenylalanine or tryptophan. D genes are given only for firm matches. Clone sizes are given selectively: once, few, many, or a class where the clone is expanded.

TRBJ1-4	-	TRBD1	TRBV5-4	TGTGCCAGCAGTGACAGGACAGGGAATGAAAAACTGTTTTTT	CASSDRTGNEKLFF
TRBJ2-2	few	-	TRBV27	TGTGCCAGCAGTTTATATGAGGGCACCGGGGAGCCGTTTTTT	CASSLYEGTGEPFF
TRBJ2-3	many	-	TRBV6-1	TGTGCCACCTTATATAGGGGTAGCACAGATACGCAGTATTTT	CATLYRGSTDTQYF
TRBJ2-7	many	-	TRBV12-3/TRBV12-4	TGTGCCAGCAGCCCTGGTGGAGGAACCTACGAGCAGTACTTC	CASSPGGGTYEQYF
TRBJ2-6	many	-	TRBV28	TGTGCCAGCAGTCCACTAACTGGGGCCAACGTCCTGACTTTC	CASSPLTGANVLTF
TRBJ2-3	many	TRBD2	TRBV2	TGTGCCAGCAGCGACAGACTAGCGGGGTCAGATACGCAGTATTTT	CASSDRLAGSDTQYF
TRBJ1-5	many	-	TRBV28	TGTGCCAGCAGTTTATTGTGGGGGAGAGGGAATCAGCCCCAGCATTTT	CASSLLWGRGNQPQHF
TRBJ1-1	many	-	TRBV29-1	TGCAGCGTTGAAGGGCAGACGGGGGGCACTGAAGCTTTCTTT	CSVEGQTGGTEAFF
TRBJ1-1	few	-	TRBV2	TGTGCCAGCAGTGTCCAGGGGCCGAGGAACACTGAAGCTTTCTTT	CASSVQGPRNTEAFF
TRBJ2-7	-	-	TRBV5-4	TGTGCCAGCAGCACCGATCTAGCCCGAGGGCGCTACGAGCAGTACTTC	CASSTDLARGRYEQYF
TRBJ2-5	many	-	TRBV6-1	TGTGCCAGCAGAGAGGGGGAAGGGGTCCAAGAGACCCAGTACTTC	CASREGEGVQETQYF
TRBJ2-1	few	-	TRBV29-1	TGCAGCGTTGTTGGGGACACCTCCAATGAGCAGTTCTTC	CSVVGDTSNEQFF
TRBJ2-7	many	-	TRBV13	TGTGCCACCGCCACGGGGGCAGGCGAGCAGTACTTC	CATATGAGEQYF
TRBJ2-7	many	TRBD2	TRBV28	TGTGCCAGCAGTCCCCCCGGGGGGGGGGACGAGCAGTACTTC	CASSPPGGGDEQYF
TRBJ2-5	many	TRBD2	TRBV7-2	TGTGCCAGCAGCCCAAGGACTAGCGGGAGAGGGACCCAGTACTTC	CASSPRTSGRGTQYF
TRBJ2-5	-	TRBD2	TRBV12-3/TRBV12-4	TGTGCCAGCAGTTTCGGACTAGCGGGAGAGGGTGAGACCCAGTACTTC	CASSFGLAGEGETQYF
TRBJ2-3	many	TRBD2	TRBV6-2/TRBV6-3	TGTGCCAGCAGACGCCTCCCGGGACTAGCGGGAGGGGGAAAAGATACGCAGTATTTT	CASRRLPGLAGGGKDTQYF
TRBJ2-1	many	TRBD2	TRBV2	TGTGCCAGCAGTGAAGAAATTAGCGGGAACAATGAGCAGTTCTTC	CASSEEISGNNEQFF
TRBJ2-7	many	-	TRBV12-5	TGTGCTAGTGGTCCGAACAGCTACGAGCAGTACTTC	CASGPNSYEQYF
TRBJ2-1	once	-	TRBV9	TGTGCCAGCAGCGTACTCGATCGCTCCTACAATGAGCAGTTCTTC	CASSVLDRSYNEQFF
TRBJ2-1	-	-	TRBV11-2	TGTGCCAGCAGCTTAGTGGGGGTTCAGAGGGATGAGCAGTTCTTC	CASSLVGVQRDEQFF
TRBJ2-5	many	-	TRBV28	TGTGCCAGCAGTCCCGACAGGTTGAGTGGGACCCAGTACTTC	CASSPDRLSGTQYF
TRBJ2-7	few	-	TRBV7-2	TGTGCCAGCAGCCCTAGAGGAGGTGGGAATAAGTACGAGCAGTACTTC	CASSPRGGGNKYEQYF
TRBJ1-1	-	-	TRBV6-2/TRBV6-3	TGTGCCAGCAGTACAAGCCCAGGGGCAGGGAACACTGAAGCTTTCTTT	CASSTSPGAGNTEAFF
TRBJ2-4	-	TRBD1	TRBV28	TGTGCCAGCCGGGACAGGGCCAAAAACATTCAGTACTTC	CASRDRAKNIQYF
TRBJ2-7	many	-	TRBV20-1	TGCAGCATACAGGGGGGGAACGAGCAGTACTTC	CSIQGGNEQYF
TRBJ2-1	-	TRBD2	TRBV7-3	TGTGCCAGCAGCCCCCGGGAGCGGGGGTCCTACAATGAGCAGTTCTTC	CASSPRERGSYNEQFF
TRBJ2-5	many	-	TRBV28	TGTGCCAGCAGCCCGGGACAAATACAAGAGACCCAGTACTTC	CASSPGQIQETQYF
TRBJ2-5	-	-	TRBV5-5	TGTGCCAGCAGCTTGAATGTCGGGCAAGAGACCCAGTACTTC	CASSLNVGQETQYF
TRBJ1-2	many	-	TRBV19	TGTGCCAGTCGCTTCCATCCGGGATCAGGCTACACCTTC	CASRFHPGSGYTF
TRBJ2-7	-	-	TRBV10-3	TGTGCCATCAGTGACGTCACAGGATTGAACGAGCAGTACTTC	CAISDVTGLNEQYF
TRBJ2-7	-	-	TRBV6-5	TGTGCCAGCAGTTACGCCAAGGGGTATAGCTACGAGCAGTACTTC	CASSYAKGYSYEQYF
TRBJ1-1	many	-	TRBV28	TGTGCCAGCAGTTTATTCCGAGGAAACACTGAAGCTTTCTTT	CASSLFRGNTEAFF
TRBJ1-1	few	-	TRBV29-1	TGCAGCGCCCAGGGCACTGAAGCTTTCTTT	CSAQGTEAFF
TRBJ2-1	-	-	TRBV6-1	TGTGCCAGCAGTCCGGTAAGAAATGAGCAGTTCTTC	CASSPVRNEQFF
TRBJ2-1	-	TRBD1	TRBV7-9	TGCGCCAGCAGCCAAGGCGAAGACAGGGCGAGGAATGAGCAGTTCTTC	CASSQGEDRARNEQFF
TRBJ2-2	few	-	TRBV7-9	TGTGCCAGCACCAATAAGGGAAGGGAGCACACCGGGGAGCTGTTTTTT	CASTNKGREHTGELFF
TRBJ2-3	few	-	TRBV5-4	TGTGCCAGCAGCTCCCTTTCAGGGGAGGGAGATACGCAGTATTTT	CASSSLSGEGDTQYF
TRBJ2-7	few	TRBD2	TRBV28	TGTGCCAGCACGGAAGCCAGGACTAGCTCCTACGAGCAGTACTTC	CASTEARTSSYEQYF
TRBJ2-5	few	-	TRBV2	TGTGCCAGCAGTGAAGAGGCGGGCGGTTCGCCATCCCAAGAGACCCAGTACTTC	CASSEEAGGSPSQETQYF
TRBJ1-2	many	-	TRBV28	TGTGCCAGCAGTTTATTGATAACCGTCTATGGCTACACCTTC	CASSLLITVYGYTF
TRBJ2-3	-	-	TRBV29-1	TGCAGCGTTGAATCGTGGCGGAGAAGCACAGATACGCAGTATTTT	CSVESWRRSTDTQYF
TRBJ2-7	few	TRBD1	TRBV27	TGTGCCAGCAGTGCCGGGACAGGGGGGACCTACGAGCAGTACTTC	CASSAGTGGTYEQYF
TRBJ2-7	-	-	TRBV20-1	TGCAGTGCTAGGACAGGGGAGGGCCACGAGCAGTACTTC	CSARTGEGHEQYF
TRBJ2-1	-	-	TRBV7-2	TGTGCCAGCAGCTGGGACTCCCTGGAACAGTTCTTC	CASSWDSLEQFF
TRBJ1-2	-	TRBD1	TRBV5-6	TGTGCCAGCAGCTTGGGGGACAGAGGATTTAACTATGGCTACACCTTC	CASSLGDRGFNYGYTF
TRBJ1-3	many	-	TRBV7-8	TGTGCCAGCAGCTTAGCAGGGAGGTCTGGAAACACCATATATTTT	CASSLAGRSGNTIYF
TRBJ2-7	many	TRBD1	TRBV28	TGTGCCAGCAGTTTATACAGGGGAGATGCCGAGCAGTACTTC	CASSLYRGDAEQYF
TRBJ2-4	-	-	TRBV5-5	TGTGCCAGCAGCTTGACAAACATTCAGTACTTC	CASSLTNIQYF
TRBJ2-7	many	TRBD2	TRBV6-2/TRBV6-3	TGTGCCAGCAGCGACGGGATCGTCGCTAGCGGCTACGAGCAGTACTTC	CASSDGIVASGYEQYF
TRBJ2-4	-	TRBD1	TRBV28	TGTGCCAGCAGCAGTGGGACAGGAGCCAAAAACATTCAGTACTTC	CASSSGTGAKNIQYF
TRBJ1-1	many	-	TRBV28	TGTGCCAGCAGCCGACCGACCCCCAGAGCCACTGAAGCTTTCTTT	CASSRPTPRATEAFF